These 24 T cell receptor beta chains share one sample of origin, sequenced in a study of PD-1 blockade in classical Hodgkin lymphoma. Stated time point: cycle 4 day 1 (C4D1), after more than five weeks of nivolumab. Autologous stem cell transplantation was followed by relapse in every patient, and brentuximab vedotin exposure varied. Some clones are missing from TCRdb's copy, which holds only in-frame ones; the method was immunoSEQ multiplex PCR. The table has some 93,000 clones, 83% seen once. Sequenced material: peripheral blood mononuclear cells (PBMCs), taken before the fourth cycle of nivolumab. These receptors were obtained from a human donor with classical Hodgkin lymphoma.

The chain uses TRBV28 and TRBJ2-2; tentatively, D is TRBD1 or TRBD2 (5 bases each). Germline assignment: CDR1 MDHEN and CDR2 SYDVKM. The CDR3 loop spans 15 amino acids. Trimming stripped 6 bases from V and 5 bases from J, with 16 bases between. In DNA, the CDR3 is TGTGCCAGCAGGTCTTCCGGGACGCCAACCGGGGAGCTGTTTTTT. This encodes CASRSSGTPTGELFF. The variable domain in full, with the rest retrieved from reference TRBV28 and TRBJ2-2, is DVKVTQSSRYLVKRTGEKVFLECVQDMDHENMFWYRQDPGLGLRLIYFSYDVKMKEKGDIPEGYSVSREKKERFSLILESASTNQTSMYLCASRSSGTPTGELFFGEGSRLTVL.

The chain links TRBV6-1 to TRBJ2-3; no definite D call. This CDR3 comprises 12 residues. Trimming removed 8 bases from V and 5 bases from J, with 11 bases in between. From germline, CDR1 is MNHNS and CDR2 SASEGT. The CDR3 DNA is TGTGCCAGCGATGCAGTCAGAGATACGCAGTATTTT. This gives the protein CASDAVRDTQYF.

The rearrangement uses TRBV15 and TRBJ1-1, with D unclear. The germline gives CDR1 LNHNV, CDR2 YYDKDF (reference sequence). The germline V and J ends were trimmed by 0 bases and 3 bases, with 8 bases remaining between them. This CDR3 has 14 residues. In DNA form, the CDR3 reads TGTGCCACCAGCAGAGATACAGTATACACTGAAGCTTTCTTT. It encodes CATSRDTVYTEAFF.

This chain connects TRBV4-2 to TRBJ2-7; 7 bases agree with TRBD1. This CDR3 has 15 residues. With 1 base clipped from V and 2 bases from J, the junction kept 5 bases outside the gene matches. The germline V gene has CDR1 LGHNA and CDR2 YNFKEQ. CDR3 protein: CASSQGTGDTYEQYF. In DNA form, the CDR3 reads TGTGCCAGCAGCCAAGGTACAGGGGATACCTACGAGCAGTACTTC.

The chain employs TRBV5-1 and TRBJ1-5; D unresolved. The CDR3 loop spans 15 amino acids. Germline loops: CDR1 SGHRS, CDR2 YFSETQ. V was clipped by 5 bases and J by 3 bases, with 15 bases between them. The CDR3 protein is CASRPEPGFNQPQHF. CDR3 sequence (DNA): TGCGCCAGCAGGCCAGAACCGGGTTTCAATCAGCCCCAGCATTTT.

This clone was seen a single time. This chain links TRBV25-1 with TRBJ2-3, with 9 bases matching TRBD2. The CDR3 runs to 15 residues. Trimming at V came to 3 bases and at J to 3 bases, leaving 4 bases not matched to a gene. Germline-derived CDR1 and CDR2 are MGHDK and SYGVNS. The CDR3 nucleotides read TGTGCCAGCAGTGAGGCGGGAGGGCCTACAGATACGCAGTATTTT. It translates to CASSEAGGPTDTQYF.

This clone was detected a few times. The chain has TRBV7-9 and TRBJ1-1, with 8 bases that match TRBD1. Germline V gives CDR1 SEHNR, CDR2 FQNEAQ (reference sequence). The length of the CDR3 is 17 residues. V gave up 3 bases and J gave up 1 base; unmatched junction bases: 10. The CDR3 protein is CASSFLPRTGRNTEAFF. CDR3 in DNA: TGTGCCAGCAGCTTTCTACCTCGGACAGGGAGGAACACTGAAGCTTTCTTT.

The chain uses TRBV29-1 and TRBJ1-1; TRBD1 might be the D (5 bases). The CDR3 covers 14 residues. Germline values: CDR1 SQVTM, CDR2 ANQGSEA. Deletions cut 4 bases from V and 4 bases from J, with 16 bases between. CDR3 sequence reads: CSVGRAPGSTEAFF. The CDR3 DNA follows: TGCAGCGTTGGAAGGGCCCCAGGGAGCACTGAAGCTTTCTTT.

The chain couples TRBV6-1 to TRBJ2-7; 9 bases align to TRBD1. The germline V gene has CDR1 MNHNS and CDR2 SASEGT. This CDR3 is built from 14 residues. V lost 2 bases to trimming and J lost 7 bases; unmatched junction nucleotides: 6. The CDR3 loop is CASSEWTGAGEQYF. The CDR3 DNA follows: TGTGCCAGCAGTGAATGGACAGGGGCGGGAGAGCAGTACTTC.

V is TRBV27 and J is TRBJ2-2, with 11 bases matching TRBD2. V trimming: 3 bases; J trimming: 5 bases; junction bases outside the gene matches: 11. CDR1 is MNHEY and CDR2 is SMNVEV in the germline V gene (reference sequence). The CDR3 length is 18 residues. The CDR3 reads CASSFSALAGGGTGELFF. The DNA for the CDR3 is TGTGCCAGCAGTTTTTCGGCGCTAGCGGGAGGAGGTACCGGGGAGCTGTTTTTT.

The chain is built from TRBV19 and TRBJ1-2; no reliable D call. Trimming removed 5 bases from V and 2 bases from J, with 9 bases in between. The CDR3 runs to 13 residues. Germline V gene data show CDR1 as LNHDA and CDR2 as SQIVND (reference sequence). CDR3 sequence: CASSPDGNYGYTF. CDR3 nucleotides: TGTGCCAGTAGTCCGGACGGCAACTATGGCTACACCTTC. Using reference TRBV19 and TRBJ1-2 for the parts outside the CDR3, the full variable domain is DGGITQSPKYLFRKEGQNVTLSCEQNLNHDAMYWYRQDPGQGLRLIYYSQIVNDFQKGDIAEGYSVSREKKESFPLTVTSAQKNPTAFYLCASSPDGNYGYTFGSGTRLTVV.

DNA of the CDR3: TGTGCCAGCAGCTCACCGGTCGGGGGGCGCAATCTTCTAAACTATGGCTACACCTTC. As protein: CASSSPVGGRNLLNYGYTF. The chain combines TRBV7-9 with TRBJ1-2, with D possibly TRBD1 on 6 matching bases. This CDR3 is built from 19 residues. V lost 4 bases and J lost 2, with 26 bases in between. Per germline, CDR1 SEHNR and CDR2 FQNEAQ (reference sequence).

The rearrangement links TRBV4-3 to TRBJ2-2; TRBD1 matches at 7 bases. The germline gives CDR1 LGHNA, CDR2 YSLEER. Unmatched junction bases numbered 8, after V lost 9 bases and J lost 4 bases. This CDR3 region has 14 residues. The CDR3 DNA sequence: TGCGCCAGTTCCCGACAGGGAGCCACCGGGGAGCTGTTTTTT. As protein: CASSRQGATGELFF.

CDR3 DNA: TGTGCCTGGGCCCGGATGAACACTGAAGCTTTCTTT. Protein: CAWARMNTEAFF. The chain has TRBV30 and TRBJ1-1; D is undetermined. Germline V lookup: CDR1 GTSNPN, CDR2 SVGIG (reference sequence). The CDR3 has 12 residues. V was pared by 5 bases and J by 0 bases, with 7 bases between.

This chain links TRBV10-1 with TRBJ1-5; D gene unclear. CDR3 size: 15 residues. Trimming removed 6 bases from V and 0 bases from J, with 12 bases in between. CDR1 and CDR2 (germline): WNHNN, SYGVQD (reference sequence). The CDR3 sequence is CASSLGRDSNQPQHF. CDR3 DNA: TGCGCCAGCAGCCTCGGCCGGGATAGCAATCAGCCCCAGCATTTT.

The V gene is TRBV27, the J gene TRBJ1-5, with D unresolved. This CDR3 has 13 amino acids. V lost 9 bases and J 0 bases, leaving 9 bases between the germline ends. The germline gives CDR1 MNHEY, CDR2 SMNVEV (reference sequence). This CDR3 is CASSPYSNQPQHF. CDR3 bases: TGTGCCAGTTCTCCGTATAGCAATCAGCCCCAGCATTTT.

V is TRBV20-1 and J is TRBJ2-7; 8 bases fit TRBD1. Germline V gives CDR1 DFQATT, CDR2 SNEGSKA (reference sequence). Unmatched junction bases numbered 2, after V lost 4 bases and J lost 6 bases. CDR3 length: 11 amino acids. CDR3 nucleotide sequence: TGCAGTGCTACTGACAGGGGCGAGCAGTACTTC. Translation gives CSATDRGEQYF.

This chain links TRBV6-1 with TRBJ1-1, with TRBD1 identical over 9 bases. Germline-derived CDR1 and CDR2 are MNHNS and SASEGT. The ends lost 6 bases at V and 4 bases at J; junction bases unmatched: 6. This CDR3 comprises 14 residues. Here the CDR3 DNA reads TGTGCCAGCAGCCGCGACAGGGGGGGCACTGAAGCTTTCTTT. Translating gives CASSRDRGGTEAFF.

This clone was seen only once. The V and J genes are TRBV27 and TRBJ2-1, with D maybe TRBD2 (6 bases). Looked up from germline, CDR1 is MNHEY and CDR2 is SMNVEV (reference sequence). Trimming left V 5 bases short and J 1 base short, with 18 bases between. The CDR3 has 17 amino acids. The CDR3 DNA follows: TGTGCCAGCAGTCCAATTGGTTTTAGCGGATCCTACAATGAGCAGTTCTTC. Translating it yields CASSPIGFSGSYNEQFF.

The genes are TRBV6-5 and TRBJ1-2, with D possibly TRBD1 on 6 matching bases. Trimming took off 2 bases at V and 7 bases at J, with 11 bases between the two ends. In germline, CDR1 is MNHEY, CDR2 SVGAGI. CDR3 length: 13 residues. The CDR3 nucleotides are TGTGCCAGCAGTTACGGGCAGGGGATTGGCTACACCTTC. This sequence encodes CASSYGQGIGYTF.

The CDR3 nucleotides read TGTGCCAGCAGTTGGGCCCGGCAAGAGACCCAGTACTTC. Translation: CASSWARQETQYF. V gene TRBV6-5 combines with J gene TRBJ2-5; no reliable D call. Germline CDR1 MNHEY, CDR2 SVGAGI. The CDR3 covers 13 residues. V was trimmed by 4 bases and J by 2 bases, leaving 8 bases between them.

V and J are TRBV2 and TRBJ1-2, with D uncertain. This CDR3 contains 13 residues. CDR1 SNHLY and CDR2 FYNNEI come from the germline V gene. Trimming cost V 2 bases and J 4 bases, with 8 bases left between them. CDR3 coding DNA: TGTGCCAGCAGTGAACGGCACCTCTATGGCTACACCTTC. It codes for CASSERHLYGYTF.

The rearrangement joins TRBV19 to TRBJ2-7; D remains ambiguous. Germline CDR1 reads LNHDA; CDR2 reads SQIVND (reference sequence). The CDR3 covers 14 residues. V lost 3 bases and J lost 6, with 15 bases in between. CDR3 in DNA: TGTGCCAGTAGTATCCAGGATGATAGAAGCGAGCAGTACTTC. Its translation is CASSIQDDRSEQYF. Looking up the rest from reference TRBV19 and TRBJ2-7 gives the full variable domain: DGGITQSPKYLFRKEGQNVTLSCEQNLNHDAMYWYRQDPGQGLRLIYYSQIVNDFQKGDIAEGYSVSREKKESFPLTVTSAQKNPTAFYLCASSIQDDRSEQYFGPGTRLTVT.

The chain carries TRBV2 and TRBJ2-2, with D possibly being TRBD2 (5 bases). The germline V gene encodes CDR1 SNHLY and CDR2 FYNNEI. The CDR3 consists of 15 residues. Trimming shortened V by 8 bases and J by 7 bases, and 20 bases separated the two germline ends. For the CDR3, the DNA is TGTGCCAGCTGTCGGACCGAGCGGATGGGCGGGGAGCTGTTTTTT. Translation: CASCRTERMGGELFF.